This TCR beta chain was retrieved from a study of blood T cell repertoires in COVID-19. Study at large: Samples of COVID-19 (acute and convalescent) were obtained from the United States, Italy and Spain. T cells, B-cell-depleted T cells, or PBMCs supplied cDNA or gDNA.

Seattle patient enrollment occurred during active infection, with longitudinal follow-up thereafter. V shed 4 bases, J shed 1 base, and the junction held 6 bases outside the gene matches. This CDR3 spans 15 amino acids. Germline V gene lookup returns CDR1 SGHNT and CDR2 YYREEE (reference sequence). How the authors handled the data: Estimated nucleated cell counts came from reference gene primer amplification. The method was immunoSEQ multiplex PCR; TCRdb's version includes in-frame clones alone and lacks a portion of them. Clonal size and the V and J genes are those of that table, whereas D and trimming came from the DNA. Of 250,000 to 350,000 clones detected, about 88% appear once; the ten largest clones hold around 1.6%. This clone was observed a single time.

The sequence derives from a human donor with COVID-19, enrolled during active disease. The donor label of this sample is uncertain. The V call is TRBV5-4, the J call TRBJ2-3; 7 bases fit TRBD2. Input material: peripheral blood. CDR3 in DNA: TGTGCCAGCAGCCTCGGGCTAGCGGGCACAGATACGCAGTATTTT. It yields the protein CASSLGLAGTDTQYF.